The TCR beta chain under discussion was sequenced for a study of blood T cell repertoires in COVID-19. At the level of the study: Donors in the United States, Italy and Spain gave samples during acute or convalescent COVID-19. The cDNA or gDNA used as material had been derived from T cells, B-cell-depleted T cells, or PBMCs.

This CDR3 is 14 amino acids long. With V trimmed by 8 bases and J by 3 bases, 6 bases remained unmatched. Germline assignment: CDR1 KGHDR and CDR2 SFDVKD. Authors' analysis steps: Using reference gene primer amplification, nucleated cell counts were estimated. TCRdb's table, derived via immunoSEQ multiplex PCR, lists solely in-frame clones and lacks some. V and J calls and clone size come straight from that table; D and trimming were deduced from the DNA. The sample holds about 44,000 clones, 80% to 90% seen once. The clonotype was recovered from a human donor in a cohort sampled during active COVID-19. The chain uses TRBV24-1 and TRBJ2-3, with 8 nucleotides matching TRBD2. Input material: peripheral blood. This CDR3 reads CATNRGGETDTQYF. The DNA for the CDR3 is TGTGCCACCAACCGGGGGGGAGAGACAGATACGCAGTATTTT.